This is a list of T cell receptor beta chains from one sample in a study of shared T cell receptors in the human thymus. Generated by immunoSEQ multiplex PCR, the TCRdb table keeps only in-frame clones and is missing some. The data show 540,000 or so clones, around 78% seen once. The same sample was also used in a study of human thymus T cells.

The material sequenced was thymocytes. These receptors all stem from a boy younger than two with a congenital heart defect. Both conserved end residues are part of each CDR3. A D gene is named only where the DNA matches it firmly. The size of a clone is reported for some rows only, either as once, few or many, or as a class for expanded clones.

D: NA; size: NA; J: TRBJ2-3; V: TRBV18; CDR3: CASSPWRFLDTQYF; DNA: TGTGCCAGCTCACCATGGAGATTCCTGGATACGCAGTATTTT
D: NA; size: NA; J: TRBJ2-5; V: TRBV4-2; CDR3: CASSQVRGLGYQETQYF; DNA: TGTGCCAGCAGCCAGGTTCGGGGACTGGGGTACCAAGAGACCCAGTACTTC
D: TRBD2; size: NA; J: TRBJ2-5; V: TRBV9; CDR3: CASSVETSGREETQYF; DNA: TGTGCCAGCAGCGTAGAAACTAGCGGGAGGGAAGAGACCCAGTACTTC
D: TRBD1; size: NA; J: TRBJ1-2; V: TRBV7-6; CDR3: CASSPTGLDGYTF; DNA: TGTGCCAGCAGCCCGACAGGGTTGGATGGCTACACCTTC
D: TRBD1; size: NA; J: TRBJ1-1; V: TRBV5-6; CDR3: CASSFPTGTGGAYTEAFF; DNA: TGTGCCAGCAGCTTCCCAACCGGGACAGGGGGTGCGTACACTGAAGCTTTCTTT
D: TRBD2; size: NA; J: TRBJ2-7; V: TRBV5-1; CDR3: CASRYGRAQDEQYF; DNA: TGCGCCAGCAGGTACGGGAGGGCCCAGGACGAGCAGTACTTC
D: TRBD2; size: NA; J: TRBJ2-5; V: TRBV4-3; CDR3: CASSQDGRLAGGPIQETQYF; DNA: TGCGCCAGCAGCCAAGATGGGAGACTAGCGGGAGGGCCAATCCAAGAGACCCAGTACTTC
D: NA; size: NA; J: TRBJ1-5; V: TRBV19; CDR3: CASGDNQPQHF; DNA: TGTGCCTCCGGGGACAATCAGCCCCAGCATTTT
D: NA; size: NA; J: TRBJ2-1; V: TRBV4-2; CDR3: CASSLDGEHNEQFF; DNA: TGTGCCAGCAGCCTAGACGGAGAGCACAATGAGCAGTTCTTC
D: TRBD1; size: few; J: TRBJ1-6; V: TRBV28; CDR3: CASLFHRGGNSPLHF; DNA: TGTGCCAGTCTTTTTCACAGGGGCGGGAATTCACCCCTCCACTTT
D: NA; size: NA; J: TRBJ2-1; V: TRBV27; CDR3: CASSSWQNEQFF; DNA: TGTGCCAGCAGTTCGTGGCAGAATGAGCAGTTCTTC
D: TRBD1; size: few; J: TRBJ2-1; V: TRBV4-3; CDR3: CASSQTTGGGNEQFF; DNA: TGCGCCAGCAGCCAAACGACAGGGGGAGGTAATGAGCAGTTCTTC
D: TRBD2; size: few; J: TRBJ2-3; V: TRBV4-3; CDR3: CASSQDEEREGATDTQYF; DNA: TGCGCCAGCAGCCAAGATGAGGAGCGGGAGGGTGCCACAGATACGCAGTATTTT
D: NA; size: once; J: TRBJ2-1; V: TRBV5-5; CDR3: CASSLVPSGADEQFF; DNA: TGTGCCAGCAGCTTGGTACCATCAGGGGCTGATGAGCAGTTCTTC
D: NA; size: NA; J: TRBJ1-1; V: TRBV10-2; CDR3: CASSEAESEAFF; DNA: TGCGCCAGCAGTGAGGCCGAGAGTGAAGCTTTCTTT